Following are 9 T cell receptor beta chains from one sample sequenced in a study of CD8+CD57+ T cells in acquired aplastic anemia. CD8+CD57+ cell expansion, shown by flow cytometry, had occurred in the patients selected for sequencing. TCR beta VDJ and CDR3 were profiled, and genomic DNA was the template. TCRdb itself ran the reads through MiXCR, one entry per CDR3 protein. The sample shows 150,000 to 170,000 distinct CDR3 sequences, about 52% of them seen only once. Source material: sorted CD4+, CD8+, or CD8+CD57+ T cells (not recorded which) from PBMCs. The receptors shown here come from a human donor with aplastic anemia.

This clonotype was observed a few times. A read error may be the cause here, since a much bigger clone is one base away. The rearrangement joins TRBV7-2 to TRBJ2-7, with 7 bases matching TRBD1. V lost 5 bases and J lost 3; bases outside the gene matches: 4. The V gene's germline CDR1 is SGHTA and CDR2 FQGNSA. The CDR3 length is 13 residues. The CDR3 sequence is CASSPDRNYEQYF. The CDR3 DNA follows: TGTGCCAGCAGCCCGGACAGGAACTACGAGCAGTACTTC.

This clonotype was picked up many times. The chain has TRBV25-1 and TRBJ2-3; possible D gene TRBD1, 6 bases. This CDR3 spans 12 amino acids. Trimming took off 6 bases at V and 7 bases at J, with 11 bases between the two ends. Germline lookup yields CDR1 MGHDK and CDR2 SYGVNS. The CDR3 spells CASSPGAHTQYF. The CDR3 region has the DNA TGTGCCAGCAGCCCAGGGGCACATACGCAGTATTTT.

The rearrangement uses TRBV20-1 and TRBJ2-3; possible D gene TRBD1, 5 bases. The CDR3 spans 14 residues. CDR1 and CDR2 (germline): DFQATT, SNEGSKA (reference sequence). The germline V and J ends were trimmed by 2 bases and 3 bases, with 12 bases remaining between them. The CDR3 loop is CSARQGIGTDTQYF. CDR3 DNA: TGCAGTGCTAGACAGGGTATCGGGACAGATACGCAGTATTTT.

The V and J genes are TRBV2 and TRBJ1-4; D not resolved. Per germline, CDR1 SNHLY and CDR2 FYNNEI. The CDR3 covers 14 residues. Between the trimmed V and J ends, which lost 6 bases and 4 bases, there was a span of 12 bases. CDR3 bases: TGTGCCAGCAGGAGTACAGTTATTAATGAAAAACTGTTTTTT. Translating gives CASRSTVINEKLFF.

The chain recombines TRBV10-3 with TRBJ1-5; TRBD1 aligns across 7 bases. Trimming removed 10 bases from V and 2 bases from J; junction bases left unmatched: 11. Looked up from germline, CDR1 is ENHRY and CDR2 is SYGVKD. CDR3 size: 15 residues. CDR3 sequence reads: CATSDRERGNQPQHF. The DNA of the CDR3 is TGTGCCACCTCCGACAGGGAAAGGGGCAATCAGCCCCAGCATTTT.

The V gene is TRBV6-2 or TRBV6-3, the J gene TRBJ2-7; D uncertain. This CDR3 comprises 14 residues. CDR1 MNHEY and CDR2 SVGEGT come from the germline V gene. V shed 6 bases and J shed 3 bases, with 15 bases lying between them. This CDR3 is CASSQDQTHYEQYF. The CDR3 DNA reads TGTGCCAGCAGCCAGGACCAAACCCACTACGAGCAGTACTTC.

This clonotype came up many times. DNA of the CDR3: TGTGCCAGCAGCACCCGGGACCTCCCCTACGAGCAGTACTTC. Translated: CASSTRDLPYEQYF. The rearrangement uses TRBV7-9 and TRBJ2-7; TRBD1 or TRBD2 may be the D gene (5 bases each). V was pared by 5 bases and J by 2 bases, with 13 bases between. CDR1 is SEHNR and CDR2 is FQNEAQ in the germline V gene (reference sequence). The CDR3 is 14 amino acids.

The chain uses TRBV7-9 and TRBJ1-6; TRBD1 matches at 7 bases. Looked up from germline, CDR1 is SEHNR and CDR2 is FQNEAQ (reference sequence). V lost 5 bases and J lost 7; bases outside the gene matches: 8. CDR3 length: 15 amino acids. The CDR3 region is CASSTGTVSNSPLHF. DNA of the CDR3: TGTGCCAGCAGCACCGGGACAGTATCGAATTCACCCCTCCACTTT.

About this clonotype: A much larger clone is a single base away; this may be a read error. The chain recombines TRBV11-2 with TRBJ2-4; D unresolved. Germline V gene data show CDR1 as SGHAT and CDR2 as FQNNGV. The CDR3 has 17 residues. The V end lost 1 base, the J end lost 0 bases, and 13 bases lay between the germline ends. The CDR3 protein is CASSLGPEQRAKNIQYF. DNA for the CDR3: TGTGCCAGCAGCTTAGGTCCTGAGCAGCGAGCCAAAAACATTCAGTACTTC.